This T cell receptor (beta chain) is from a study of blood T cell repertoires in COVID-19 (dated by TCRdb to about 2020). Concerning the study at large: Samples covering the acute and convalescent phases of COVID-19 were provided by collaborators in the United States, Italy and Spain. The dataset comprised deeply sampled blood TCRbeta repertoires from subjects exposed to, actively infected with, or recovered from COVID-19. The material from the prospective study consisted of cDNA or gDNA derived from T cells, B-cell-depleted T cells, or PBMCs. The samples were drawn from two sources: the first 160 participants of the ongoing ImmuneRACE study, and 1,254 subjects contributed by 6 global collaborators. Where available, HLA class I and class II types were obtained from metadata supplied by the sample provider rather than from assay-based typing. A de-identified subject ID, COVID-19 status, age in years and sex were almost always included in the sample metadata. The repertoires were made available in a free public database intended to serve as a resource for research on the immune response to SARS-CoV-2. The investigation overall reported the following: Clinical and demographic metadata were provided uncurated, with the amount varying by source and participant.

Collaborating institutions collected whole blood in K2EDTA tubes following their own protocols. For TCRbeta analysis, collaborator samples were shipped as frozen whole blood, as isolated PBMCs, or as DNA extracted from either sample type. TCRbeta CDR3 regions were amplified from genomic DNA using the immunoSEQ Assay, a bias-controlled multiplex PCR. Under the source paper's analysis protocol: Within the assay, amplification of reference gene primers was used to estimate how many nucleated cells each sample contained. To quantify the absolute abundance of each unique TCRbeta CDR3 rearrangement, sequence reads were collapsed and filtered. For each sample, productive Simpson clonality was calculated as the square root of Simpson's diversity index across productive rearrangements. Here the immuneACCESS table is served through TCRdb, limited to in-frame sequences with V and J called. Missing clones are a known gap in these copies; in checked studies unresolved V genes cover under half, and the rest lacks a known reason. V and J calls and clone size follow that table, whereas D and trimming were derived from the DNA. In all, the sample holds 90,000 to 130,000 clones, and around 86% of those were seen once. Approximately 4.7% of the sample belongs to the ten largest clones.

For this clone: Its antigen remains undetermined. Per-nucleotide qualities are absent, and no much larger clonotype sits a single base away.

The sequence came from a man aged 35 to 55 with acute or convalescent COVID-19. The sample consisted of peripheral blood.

The sequenced DNA is TGTGCCAGCAGCTTAGAGGGCTTCTCGAGGGCTACTGAGCAGTTCTTC. Protein translation: CASSLEGFSRATEQFF. This chain joins TRBV7-9 to TRBJ2-1; D gene: possibly TRBD2, on 5 matching bases. Trimming takes 1 base from V and 9 bases from J, and the germline ends sit 19 bases apart. The germline V gene (reference sequence) provides CDR1 SEHNR and CDR2 FQNEAQ. Taken from cysteine to phenylalanine, the CDR3 has 16 residues. Only the CDR3 portion is preserved as DNA: 48 bases, with reading frame beginning at the first base. The full variable domain, with segments outside the CDR3 supplied by the reference TRBV7-9 and TRBJ2-1 proteins, appears as DTGVSQNPRHKITKRGQNVTFRCDPISEHNRLYWYRQTLGQGPEFLTYFQNEAQLEKSRLLSDRFSAERPKGSFSTLEIQRTEQGDSAMYLCASSLEGFSRATEQFFGPGTRLTVL.